This TCR beta chain appears in the sequencing data of a study of CD8 T cells in ankylosing spondylitis. In regard to this clonotype: What it binds is not known.

General observations from the study: The authors found the disease-linked clones to be CD8+ and relatively rare in peripheral blood. Certain motif variants had earlier appeared in reactive arthritis synovial fluid and blood. Seemingly distinctive of ankylosing spondylitis blood was a TCR beta motif formed by eight highly homologous variants.

Trimming at V came to 3 bases and at J to 7 bases, leaving 9 bases not matched to a gene. Germline assignment: CDR1 LNHNV and CDR2 YYDKDF (reference sequence). This CDR3 is 15 amino acids long. The TCR beta libraries were generated through quantitative 5'-RACE incorporating molecular barcodes. One entry per CDR3 protein, called by TCRdb with MiXCR from the 5' RACE reads. The table records tens of thousands of distinct CDR3 sequences, about 9% of them present only once. This TCR derives from a male donor with ankylosing spondylitis. Source material: blood, either unsorted or a sorted T cell fraction (not recorded which). J is TRBJ2-7 and V is TRBV15; 10 nucleotides match TRBD1. This CDR3 reads CATSRPRDRGFEQYF. Here the CDR3 DNA reads TGTGCCACCAGCAGGCCCCGGGACAGGGGATTTGAGCAGTACTTC.